This T cell receptor beta chain originates from a study of shared clonotypes between healthy human individuals. Study-wide context: Each donor contributed plates that comprised three CD4 naive, three CD4 memory, two CD8 naive and one CD8 memory.

Findings and caveats of the study: Sequencing depth was predicted to influence how clonotypes are shared among donors. Generation probabilities were higher for clonotypes shared across all four sorted-subset donors than for unshared ones.

Notes on this clone: Antigen specificity is unknown.

The CDR3 runs 15 residues. Trimming took 5 bases from V and 8 from J; bases not matched to a gene: 9. CDR1 and CDR2 (germline): SEHNR, FQNEAQ (reference sequence). Sorted-subset replicate PCR reactions contained approximately 190 ng DNA, corresponding to roughly 29,000 T cell genomes. Libraries were prepared by immunoSEQ multiplex PCR; TCRdb keeps only in-frame clonotypes and omits some of them. The sample holds over a million clones, under 80% seen once. J is TRBJ1-6 and V is TRBV7-9; 7 bases fit TRBD1. Sequenced: memory CD4+ T cells sorted from blood. Subset denoted: CD45RA-negative fraction. This sequence was found in a man aged 18 to 29 in good health. This CDR3 reads CASSPGDRAYSPLHF. In nucleotides, the CDR3 is TGTGCCAGCAGCCCAGGAGACAGGGCTTATTCACCCCTCCACTTT.